These 30 T cell receptor beta chains originate from one sample sequenced in a study of OX40 agonist ivuxolimab in advanced cancers. Clones were sequenced by immunoSEQ multiplex PCR, and TCRdb holds only the in-frame ones, with some missing. The sample lists some 39,000 clones, about 87% occurring once. The specimen was CD4+ or CD8+ T cells sorted from blood, collected in a trial of the OX40 agonist ivuxolimab. The receptors were sampled from an adult with an advanced solid tumor such as melanoma, head and neck, liver or kidney cancer.

The rearrangement uses TRBV19 and TRBJ2-5; D might be TRBD1 (8 bases). The CDR3 has 15 residues. Germline CDR1 LNHDA, CDR2 SQIVND (reference sequence). Trimming left V 6 bases short and J 0 bases short, with 14 bases between. CDR3 protein: CASRVQGGNQETQYF. DNA of the CDR3: TGTGCCAGTAGGGTACAGGGGGGGAACCAAGAGACCCAGTACTTC.

The J gene is TRBJ1-4, the V gene TRBV5-1, with TRBD1 matching over 10 bases. CDR1 and CDR2 (germline): SGHRS, YFSETQ. The CDR3 covers 15 residues. Trimming took 3 bases from V and 4 from J; bases not matched to a gene: 3. The DNA of the CDR3 is TGCGCCAGCAGCTCGACAGGGGGCATTAATGAAAAACTGTTTTTT. Translation gives CASSSTGGINEKLFF.

The V gene is TRBV9, the J gene TRBJ2-2; 9 bases are shared with TRBD2. CDR3 length: 17 amino acids. Germline CDR1 is SGDLS and CDR2 is YYNGEE. The ends lost 0 bases at V and 7 bases at J; junction bases unmatched: 10. CDR3 loop: CASSVAGSGGPGGELFF. As DNA, the CDR3 is TGTGCCAGCAGCGTAGCGGGTAGCGGGGGTCCGGGCGGGGAGCTGTTTTTT.

The chain is built from TRBV14 and TRBJ1-1; D uncertain. Germline CDR1 and CDR2: SGHDN and FVKESK. V was cut by 4 bases and J by 1 base, with 13 bases left in between. This CDR3 is 15 amino acids long. Here the CDR3 DNA reads TGTGCCAGCAGCCGCTCGCGACGGTCGAACACTGAAGCTTTCTTT. Translated: CASSRSRRSNTEAFF.

V gene TRBV9 combines with J gene TRBJ2-7; 10 positions agree with TRBD2. CDR3 length equals 15 residues. Germline-derived CDR1 and CDR2 are SGDLS and YYNGEE. V was pared by 4 bases and J by 0 bases, with 4 bases of the junction left unmatched. The CDR3: CASSRGTSASYEQYF. CDR3 in DNA: TGTGCCAGCAGCCGAGGGACTAGCGCCTCCTACGAGCAGTACTTC.

V and J are TRBV2 and TRBJ1-2; weak D call: TRBD1 (5 bases). The V end was cut by 7 bases, the J end by 5 bases, with 17 bases between. This CDR3 is 14 amino acids long. Germline CDR1 and CDR2: SNHLY and FYNNEI. CDR3 nucleotides: TGTGCCAGCAACACGGCAGGGAGTCGGTATGGCTACACCTTC. Translated: CASNTAGSRYGYTF.

The chain has TRBV13 and TRBJ2-1; D ambiguous. This CDR3 spans 12 amino acids. Deletions cut 5 bases from V and 8 bases from J, with 10 bases between. CDR1 is PRHDT, CDR2 FYEKMQ, per germline (reference sequence). The CDR3 spells CASSPRSDEQFF. The CDR3 coding sequence is TGTGCCAGCAGCCCCCGGTCCGATGAGCAGTTCTTC.

The chain carries TRBV28 and TRBJ1-5; a possible D gene is TRBD1 (6 bases). V was clipped by 10 bases and J by 5 bases, with 18 bases between them. The germline V gene has CDR1 MDHEN and CDR2 SYDVKM. The CDR3 spans 14 residues. The CDR3 region has the DNA TGTGCCACGAGGGACATCGGGCCCGATCAGCCCCAGCATTTT. Protein: CATRDIGPDQPQHF. The entire variable domain, with the rest obtained from reference TRBV28 and TRBJ1-5, is as follows: DVKVTQSSRYLVKRTGEKVFLECVQDMDHENMFWYRQDPGLGLRLIYFSYDVKMKEKGDIPEGYSVSREKKERFSLILESASTNQTSMYLCATRDIGPDQPQHFGDGTRLSIL.

The chain combines TRBV13 with TRBJ2-7, with 8 positions matching TRBD2. The V and J ends lost 5 bases and 6 bases, in that order; junction bases with no gene match: 9. Germline assignment: CDR1 PRHDT and CDR2 FYEKMQ (reference sequence). The CDR3 totals 14 residues. The CDR3 DNA reads TGTGCCAGCAGCGTCGGGAGGGCCATAGGCGAGCAGTACTTC. It codes for CASSVGRAIGEQYF.

This clone appeared once. The V call is TRBV9, the J call TRBJ1-4; possible D gene TRBD1, 6 bases. Germline assignment: CDR1 SGDLS and CDR2 YYNGEE. Trimming shortened V by 4 bases and J by 7 bases, and 14 bases separated the two germline ends. CDR3 length equals 14 residues. CDR3 residues: CASSRKQGVEKLFF. DNA for the CDR3: TGTGCCAGCAGCCGAAAACAGGGTGTTGAAAAACTGTTTTTT.

The rearrangement joins TRBV25-1 to TRBJ1-2, with D tentatively TRBD1 (6 bases). The germline gives CDR1 MGHDK, CDR2 SYGVNS. V was cut by 6 bases and J by 7 bases, with 18 bases left in between. The CDR3 length is 14 residues. CDR3 residues: CASRPSGGPGGYTF. DNA for the CDR3: TGTGCCAGCAGGCCCTCCGGGGGGCCAGGTGGCTACACCTTC.

The chain joins TRBV28 to TRBJ2-7; 11 bases line up with TRBD2. With V trimmed by 3 bases and J by 2 bases, 6 bases remained unmatched. The CDR3 has 16 amino acids. CDR1 is MDHEN, CDR2 SYDVKM, per germline. The CDR3 is CASSLYLAGGPYEQYF. Here the CDR3 DNA reads TGTGCCAGCAGTTTGTACCTAGCGGGAGGCCCCTACGAGCAGTACTTC.

The chain combines TRBV6-4 with TRBJ2-3; 11 bases align to TRBD2. This CDR3 comprises 15 residues. Germline V gene lookup returns CDR1 MRHNA and CDR2 SNTAGT. V shed 5 bases, J shed 4 bases, and the junction held 5 bases outside the gene matches. CDR3 residues: CASSNLAGGPDTQYF. CDR3 DNA: TGTGCCAGCAGTAATCTAGCGGGAGGTCCAGATACGCAGTATTTT.

The DNA for the CDR3 is TGTGCCAGTAGTATTAGACAGGCCGTCACTGGCTACACCTTC. Residues: CASSIRQAVTGYTF. This rearrangement joins TRBV19 to TRBJ1-2, with D possibly matching TRBD1 (6 bases). Germline CDR1 is LNHDA and CDR2 is SQIVND (reference sequence). Trimming removed 3 bases from V and 7 bases from J, with 15 bases in between. This CDR3 has 14 residues.

The V call is TRBV5-6, the J call TRBJ2-3, with a tentative D call TRBD2 (6 bases). Between the trimmed V and J ends, which lost 0 bases and 2 bases, there was a span of 10 bases. Germline values: CDR1 SGHDT, CDR2 YYEEEE. CDR3 length equals 15 residues. This CDR3 reads CASSLEGGFTDTQYF. The CDR3 DNA sequence: TGTGCCAGCAGCTTGGAAGGAGGGTTCACAGATACGCAGTATTTT. Full variable domain (missing parts from reference TRBV5-6 and TRBJ2-3): DAGVTQSPTHLIKTRGQQVTLRCSPKSGHDTVSWYQQALGQGPQFIFQYYEEEERQRGNFPDRFSGHQFPNYSSELNVNALLLGDSALYLCASSLEGGFTDTQYFGPGTRLTVL.

The chain is built from TRBV13 and TRBJ2-7, with D possibly matching TRBD1 (6 bases). The CDR3 is 14 amino acids. V was cut by 5 bases and J by 6 bases, with 17 bases left in between. Germline V gene sequence: CDR1 PRHDT, CDR2 FYEKMQ (reference sequence). The CDR3 spells CASSVVRGASEQYF. CDR3 nucleotide sequence: TGTGCCAGCAGCGTCGTCAGGGGTGCCTCCGAGCAGTACTTC. The full variable domain, with the rest looked up from reference TRBV13 and TRBJ2-7, is AAGVIQSPRHLIKEKRETATLKCYPIPRHDTVYWYQQGPGQDPQFLISFYEKMQSDKGSIPDRFSAQQFSDYHSELNMSSLELGDSALYFCASSVVRGASEQYFGPGTRLTVT.

This clone was detected only once. The chain joins TRBV15 to TRBJ2-1; D may be TRBD2 (5 bases). The germline V gene encodes CDR1 LNHNV and CDR2 YYDKDF (reference sequence). V was trimmed by 4 bases and J by 2 bases, leaving 12 bases between them. This CDR3 has 15 residues. CDR3 region: CATSIQRSTYNEQFF. Here the CDR3 DNA reads TGTGCCACCAGCATCCAGCGGTCCACCTACAATGAGCAGTTCTTC.

The rearrangement uses TRBV14 and TRBJ2-2; 8 positions match TRBD1. The CDR3 loop spans 16 amino acids. The V gene end was trimmed by 4 bases and the J gene end by 1 base; junction bases not matched to a gene: 5. CDR1 and CDR2 (germline): SGHDN, FVKESK. CDR3 residues: CASSRLGTGNTGELFF. DNA for the CDR3: TGTGCCAGCAGCCGCCTGGGGACAGGGAACACCGGGGAGCTGTTTTTT.

V and J are TRBV19 and TRBJ1-5, with a tentative D call TRBD1 (6 bases). The CDR3 sequence is 16 residues long. Deletions cut 3 bases from V and 2 bases from J, with 14 bases between. In germline, CDR1 is LNHDA, CDR2 SQIVND (reference sequence). CDR3 loop: CASSMVRGPGNQPQHF. Here the CDR3 DNA reads TGTGCCAGTAGTATGGTACGGGGGCCGGGCAATCAGCCCCAGCATTTT. The entire variable domain, with the rest obtained from reference TRBV19 and TRBJ1-5, is as follows: DGGITQSPKYLFRKEGQNVTLSCEQNLNHDAMYWYRQDPGQGLRLIYYSQIVNDFQKGDIAEGYSVSREKKESFPLTVTSAQKNPTAFYLCASSMVRGPGNQPQHFGDGTRLSIL.

This clone was detected only once. The chain recombines TRBV5-4 with TRBJ2-3; 8 nucleotides match TRBD1. The CDR3 is made up of 14 amino acids. Germline V gene sequence: CDR1 SGHNT, CDR2 YYREEE (reference sequence). The V and J ends lost 3 bases and 6 bases, in that order; junction bases with no gene match: 6. The CDR3 sequence: CASSSRQGSDTQYF. The CDR3 DNA reads TGTGCCAGCAGCTCCCGACAGGGGTCGGATACGCAGTATTTT.

The rearrangement links TRBV5-5 to TRBJ2-7; D not resolved. Deletions cut 0 bases from V and 3 bases from J, with 4 bases between. The CDR3 extends over 12 amino acids. CDR1 is SGHKS, CDR2 YYEKEE, per germline (reference sequence). CDR3 nucleotides: TGTGCCAGCAGCTTGGGGGTCTACGAGCAGTACTTC. Its translation: CASSLGVYEQYF.

The V gene is TRBV10-2, the J gene TRBJ2-5; 13 bases map to TRBD2. The CDR3 is 14 amino acids. Germline values: CDR1 WSHSY, CDR2 SAAADI. Trimming removed 5 bases from V and 6 bases from J; junction bases left unmatched: 3. The CDR3 is CASSLGLAGKTQYF. CDR3 bases: TGCGCCAGCAGTTTGGGACTAGCGGGAAAGACCCAGTACTTC.

This clone occurred once. The chain employs TRBV5-1 and TRBJ2-4, with D perhaps TRBD2 (5 bases). CDR1 SGHRS and CDR2 YFSETQ come from the germline V gene. The CDR3 covers 13 residues. V was trimmed by 2 bases and J by 8 bases, leaving 11 bases between them. In DNA, the CDR3 is TGCGCCAGCAGCTTTGAGGAGGAGGACATTCAGTACTTC. It specifies CASSFEEEDIQYF. Full variable domain (outside the CDR3, taken from reference TRBV5-1 and TRBJ2-4): KAGVTQTPRYLIKTRGQQVTLSCSPISGHRSVSWYQQTPGQGLQFLFEYFSETQRNKGNFPGRFSGRQFSNSRSEMNVSTLELGDSALYLCASSFEEEDIQYFGAGTRLSVL.

This clone was observed a few times. J is TRBJ1-3 and V is TRBV19; D may be TRBD1 (5 bases). V was clipped by 1 base and J by 2 bases, with 9 bases between them. This CDR3 is 15 amino acids long. Per germline, CDR1 LNHDA and CDR2 SQIVND (reference sequence). As DNA, the CDR3 is TGTGCCAGTAGTATAGGACAGCAGCCTGGAAACACCATATATTTT. The encoded protein is CASSIGQQPGNTIYF.

In DNA form, the CDR3 reads TGTGCCAGCAGTGCCTTTCACTACGAGCAGTACTTC. Protein sequence: CASSAFHYEQYF. The chain combines TRBV25-1 with TRBJ2-7; D is ambiguous. V lost 4 bases and J 3 bases, leaving 7 bases between the germline ends. CDR1 is MGHDK and CDR2 is SYGVNS in the germline V gene. This CDR3 spans 12 amino acids.

V gene TRBV18 combines with J gene TRBJ2-1; D may be TRBD2 (5 bases). CDR1 and CDR2 (germline): KGHSH, LQKENI. Trimming left V 3 bases short and J 5 bases short, with 11 bases between. CDR3 length: 14 residues. In DNA, the CDR3 is TGTGCCAGCTCACCCCAACTAGTGAACAATGAGCAGTTCTTC. Its protein is CASSPQLVNNEQFF.

The genes are TRBV10-2 and TRBJ2-4; D not certain. The V and J ends lost 2 bases and 8 bases respectively, with 4 bases between them. The CDR3 is 11 amino acids. The germline gives CDR1 WSHSY, CDR2 SAAADI. For the CDR3, the DNA is TGCGCCAGCAGTGAGCTGGACATTCAGTACTTC. Protein product: CASSELDIQYF.

The chain links TRBV4-1 to TRBJ2-5; D ambiguous. CDR1 and CDR2 (germline): MGHRA, YSYEKL. Trimming removed 0 bases from V and 7 bases from J, with 3 bases in between. The CDR3 sequence is 11 residues long. This CDR3 reads CASSQERTQYF. The CDR3 DNA sequence: TGCGCCAGCAGCCAAGAACGGACCCAGTACTTC.

The chain employs TRBV4-1 and TRBJ1-1; D perhaps matches TRBD1 (6 bases). Germline V CDR1 and CDR2: MGHRA, YSYEKL. The CDR3 loop spans 14 amino acids. Trimming took 9 bases from V and 0 from J, leaving 14 bases between them. CDR3: CASRGVLLNTEAFF. As DNA, the CDR3 is TGCGCCAGTAGGGGGGTCCTCCTGAACACTGAAGCTTTCTTT.

The chain employs TRBV5-1 and TRBJ2-1; D not resolved. V was pared by 5 bases and J by 10 bases, with 16 bases between. Per germline, CDR1 SGHRS and CDR2 YFSETQ. CDR3 length equals 13 residues. CDR3: CASRPLSGWEQFF. The CDR3 nucleotides read TGCGCCAGCAGACCCCTCTCGGGCTGGGAGCAGTTCTTC.